The 3 T cell receptor beta chains presented below share a single source sample, sequenced in a study of regulatory T cells in long-lasting Graves disease. Arm-PCR with iRepertoire HTBI primers amplified the CDR3 regions for these TCR beta libraries. TCRdb re-called the multiplex PCR reads with MiXCR, one entry per CDR3 protein. Seen here are about 470,000 distinct CDR3 sequences, about 15% observed once, and the top ten hold 16%. Time point: newly diagnosed GD, antithyroid drugs for less than 3 months. After RNA was extracted from PBMCs, the TCR library was made from it. The sample was also linked to a second study, of T cells in Graves' hyperthyroidism and ophthalmopathy.

Sequenced material: peripheral blood mononuclear cells (PBMCs), taken at new diagnosis, from a patient treated with antithyroid drugs. The receptors were gathered from a woman in her twenties or thirties with Graves disease.

The genes are TRBV6-5 and TRBJ2-7; 14 nucleotides match TRBD2. The V and J ends lost 4 bases and 2 bases, in that order; junction bases with no gene match: 7. Germline lookup yields CDR1 MNHEY and CDR2 SVGAGI. CDR3 length: 17 residues. In DNA, the CDR3 is TGTGCCAGCAGTTGGGGGACTAGCGGGAGTTTCCCCTACGAGCAGTACTTC. This codes for CASSWGTSGSFPYEQYF.

This clonotype was picked up many times. The gene calls are TRBV11-2 and TRBJ2-2; no definite D call. V was trimmed by 3 bases and J by 4 bases, leaving 12 bases between them. Germline CDR1 is SGHAT and CDR2 is FQNNGV. The CDR3 is 15 amino acids. The CDR3 sequence is CASSFVVGTTGELFF. As DNA, the CDR3 is TGTGCCAGCAGCTTCGTAGTAGGAACCACCGGGGAGCTGTTTTTT.

As for this clonotype: One base away lies a much larger clone, so this may be a sequencing read error. The chain combines TRBV6-1 with TRBJ1-2; D gene unclear. V was cut by 3 bases and J by 3 bases, with 8 bases left in between. The germline gives CDR1 MNHNS, CDR2 SASEGT. The CDR3 length is 13 residues. CDR3 bases: TGTGCCAGCAGTGAGGGCAGCTACTATGGCTACACCTTC. This encodes CASSEGSYYGYTF.